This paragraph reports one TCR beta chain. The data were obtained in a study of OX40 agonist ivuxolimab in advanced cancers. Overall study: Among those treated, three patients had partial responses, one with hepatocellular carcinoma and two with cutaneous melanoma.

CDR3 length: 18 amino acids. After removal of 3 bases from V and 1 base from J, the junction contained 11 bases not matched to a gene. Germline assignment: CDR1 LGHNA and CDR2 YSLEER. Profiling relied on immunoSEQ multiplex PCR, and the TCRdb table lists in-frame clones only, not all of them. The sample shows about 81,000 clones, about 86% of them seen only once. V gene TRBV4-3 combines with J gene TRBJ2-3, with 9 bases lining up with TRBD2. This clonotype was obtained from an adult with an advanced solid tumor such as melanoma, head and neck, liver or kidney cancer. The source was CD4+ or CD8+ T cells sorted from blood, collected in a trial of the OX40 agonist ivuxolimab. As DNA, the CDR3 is TGCGCCAGCAGCCAGGAAAGGGGGCTAGCGGGACGCACAGATACGCAGTATTTT. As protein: CASSQERGLAGRTDTQYF.